One sample yielded the 2 T cell receptor beta chains listed below, sequenced in a study of T-cell reconstitution after alpha-beta-depleted transplantation in children. This sample's TCRbeta library carried unique molecular identifier barcodes. TCRdb reprocessed the PCR reads via MiXCR and lists one record per CDR3 protein. Among about 110,000 distinct CDR3 sequences listed, 5% to 8% were seen once. The material sequenced was PBMCs, mostly from graft donor cells, taken 360 days after TCRalphabeta/CD19-depleted stem cell transplant. These receptors were obtained from a male patient aged 2 to 10 who had a stem cell transplant for acute lymphoblastic leukemia, so the T cells may come from the graft donor.

In this sample, this clonotype turned up many times. The V gene is TRBV7-6, the J gene TRBJ2-1; 14 bases map to TRBD2. The CDR3 has 18 residues. Germline V lookup: CDR1 SGHVS, CDR2 FNYEAQ. V shed 0 bases, J shed 4 bases, and the junction held 5 bases outside the gene matches. The CDR3 region has the DNA TGTGCCAGCAGCTTAGCCCGACTAGCGGGGGGGAGGTACAATGAGCAGTTCTTC. It translates to CASSLARLAGGRYNEQFF.

This clonotype showed up just a few times. For the CDR3, the DNA is TGTGCCAGCAGTTTCCCGGGGGAAGGTATAGATACGCAGTATTTT. Translating gives CASSFPGEGIDTQYF. J is TRBJ2-3 and V is TRBV27; possible D gene TRBD2, 6 bases. CDR3 length equals 15 residues. Trimming left V 3 bases short and J 5 bases short, with 15 bases between. In germline, CDR1 is MNHEY, CDR2 SMNVEV (reference sequence).